The present entry profiles one TCR beta chain with its context. Patients of the Seattle cohort, enrolled during active infection, were followed longitudinally. This entry comes from a study of blood T cell repertoires in COVID-19. Across the whole study: PBMCs, B-cell-depleted T cells, or T cells were the source of the cDNA or gDNA that made up the material.

Per the authors' pipeline: Reference gene primers were amplified, and this amplification served to estimate nucleated cell counts. Method: immunoSEQ multiplex PCR; TCRdb's copy keeps in-frame clones and lacks some. Clonal size and the V and J genes are those of that table, whereas D and trimming came from the DNA. The sample includes some 290,000 clones, roughly 90% of them seen just once. The CDR3 has 14 residues. The germline gives CDR1 SGDLS, CDR2 YYNGEE. Deletions cut 4 bases from V and 0 bases from J, with 11 bases between. The chain employs TRBV9 and TRBJ2-7; D possibly corresponds to TRBD1 (6 bases). This TCR derives from a woman in her forties with COVID-19, enrolled during active disease. Sequenced input: peripheral blood. The CDR3 region is CASSSGQSSYEQYF. DNA of the CDR3: TGTGCCAGCAGCTCAGGACAGAGCTCCTACGAGCAGTACTTC.